A single sample is the source of the 13 T cell receptor beta chains below, sequenced in a study of OX40 agonist ivuxolimab in advanced cancers. The repertoire was sequenced with immunoSEQ multiplex PCR; TCRdb's copy has only in-frame clones and lacks some. The sample lists roughly 70,000 clones; roughly 86% were seen once. Sequencing was performed on CD4+ or CD8+ T cells sorted from blood, taken in a trial of the OX40 agonist ivuxolimab. All receptors come from an adult with an advanced solid tumor such as melanoma, head and neck, liver or kidney cancer.

This clone was found once. This chain links TRBV28 with TRBJ2-5, with D possibly being TRBD1 (5 bases). There are 13 residues in the CDR3. V dropped 4 bases and J dropped 1 base, with 7 bases sitting between them. Germline values: CDR1 MDHEN, CDR2 SYDVKM. CDR3: CASSYRLQETQYF. CDR3 sequence (DNA): TGTGCCAGCAGTTACAGGCTCCAAGAGACCCAGTACTTC. Full variable domain (remainder filled in from reference TRBV28 and TRBJ2-5): DVKVTQSSRYLVKRTGEKVFLECVQDMDHENMFWYRQDPGLGLRLIYFSYDVKMKEKGDIPEGYSVSREKKERFSLILESASTNQTSMYLCASSYRLQETQYFGPGTRLLVL.

The rearrangement joins TRBV11-2 to TRBJ2-5; D is unclear. The CDR3 loop spans 14 amino acids. V gave up 1 base and J gave up 4 bases, with 10 bases separating them. CDR1 is SGHAT, CDR2 FQNNGV, per germline. The CDR3 protein is CASSLARLRETQYF. The CDR3 nucleotides read TGTGCCAGCAGCTTAGCCCGTCTGCGAGAGACCCAGTACTTC.

This clone occurred a few times. The J gene is TRBJ1-1, the V gene TRBV5-1; no definite D call. Per the germline V gene, CDR1 is SGHRS and CDR2 is YFSETQ. The CDR3 loop spans 12 amino acids. Between the trimmed V and J ends, which lost 0 bases and 5 bases, there was a span of 5 bases. CDR3 in amino acids: CASSLESTEAFF. The CDR3 coding sequence is TGCGCCAGCAGCTTGGAAAGTACTGAAGCTTTCTTT.

The chain has TRBV6-5 and TRBJ1-5, with D unresolved. Trimming pared 11 bases from V and 0 bases from J, leaving 8 bases between. CDR1 is MNHEY and CDR2 is SVGAGI in the germline V gene. CDR3 size: 12 residues. DNA of the CDR3: TGTGCCCCTGCGGATAGCAATCAGCCCCAGCATTTT. The encoded protein is CAPADSNQPQHF.

This clone was observed a handful of times. The chain carries TRBV5-1 and TRBJ1-2, with D possibly TRBD1 on 5 matching bases. The CDR3 length is 15 residues. Trimming pared 0 bases from V and 3 bases from J, leaving 12 bases between. From germline, CDR1 is SGHRS and CDR2 YFSETQ. The CDR3 sequence is CASSLVGGKDYGYTF. The CDR3 bases are TGCGCCAGCAGCTTGGTTGGGGGGAAGGACTATGGCTACACCTTC.

About this clone: The junction departs from germline at one end; a sequencing error may be responsible. The genes are TRBV15 and TRBJ2-3; tentative D call: TRBD2 (5 bases). The germline CDR1 and CDR2 sequences are LNHNV and YYDKDF (reference sequence). The CDR3 has 13 amino acids. CDR3 in DNA: TGTGCCACCAGCAGAGATCAGCTAGCCCCGATGATCTTT. Amino acid sequence: CATSRDQLAPMIF. Variable domain in full (rest from reference TRBV15 and TRBJ2-3): DAMVIQNPRYQVTQFGKPVTLSCSQTLNHNVMYWYQQKSSQAPKLLFHYYDKDFNNEADTPDNFQSRRPNTSFCFLDIRSPGLGDTAMYLCATSRDQLAPMIFGPGTRLTVL.

Only one count was recorded for this clone. CDR3 region: CASTAQIANYGYTF. CDR3 nucleotide sequence: TGTGCCAGCACCGCACAGATAGCTAACTATGGCTACACCTTC. The chain employs TRBV2 and TRBJ1-2; D gene ambiguous. With 7 bases removed from V and 0 bases from J, the gap between germline ends came to 12 bases. CDR3 size: 14 residues. Germline CDR1 SNHLY, CDR2 FYNNEI.

This clone was seen more than once but under ten times. The CDR3 DNA reads TGTGCCAGCAGCCAGACCGGGAATTACGAGCAGTACTTC. Translated: CASSQTGNYEQYF. This chain links TRBV4-2 with TRBJ2-7, with D possibly TRBD2 on 5 matching bases. In germline, CDR1 is LGHNA, CDR2 YNFKEQ. The CDR3 is 13 residues long. V was pared by 3 bases and J by 4 bases, with 10 bases between.

The CDR3 DNA reads as TGTGCCAGCGTGGGGGGAGACACAGATACGCAGTATTTT. Translated: CASVGGDTDTQYF. V is TRBV7-9 and J is TRBJ2-3; D may be TRBD2 (6 bases). Deletions cut 8 bases from V and 2 bases from J, with 11 bases between. CDR3 length: 13 residues. Germline lookup yields CDR1 SEHNR and CDR2 FQNEAQ (reference sequence).

V usage is TRBV28 and J usage is TRBJ2-1; no clear D. CDR3 length equals 17 residues. Germline-derived CDR1 and CDR2 are MDHEN and SYDVKM. Between the trimmed V and J ends, which lost 4 bases and 0 bases, there was a span of 16 bases. CDR3 in DNA: TGTGCCAGCAGTTCGTACTCCGGGCCGAGCTCCTACAATGAGCAGTTCTTC. Amino acid sequence: CASSSYSGPSSYNEQFF. Variable domain in full (rest from reference TRBV28 and TRBJ2-1): DVKVTQSSRYLVKRTGEKVFLECVQDMDHENMFWYRQDPGLGLRLIYFSYDVKMKEKGDIPEGYSVSREKKERFSLILESASTNQTSMYLCASSSYSGPSSYNEQFFGPGTRLTVL.

In this sample, this clone turned up once. The rearrangement joins TRBV7-2 to TRBJ1-3; tentatively, D is TRBD1 (5 bases). CDR1 and CDR2 from the germline V gene are SGHTA and FQGNSA. V gave up 5 bases and J gave up 1 base, with 9 bases separating them. This CDR3 has 14 amino acids. The CDR3 DNA is TGTGCCAGCAGCCCCTGGGGGTCTGGAAACACCATATATTTT. Protein sequence: CASSPWGSGNTIYF.

As for this clone: Being one base from a much bigger clone, this may be a read error. This chain connects TRBV27 to TRBJ1-2; 8 bases match TRBD1. The CDR3 consists of 13 residues. Per germline, CDR1 MNHEY and CDR2 SMNVEV (reference sequence). The DNA of the CDR3 is TGTGTCAGCAGTCCGCAGGGGGCGCGGGGCTACACCTTC. This gives the protein CVSSPQGARGYTF.

This chain uses TRBV10-1 with TRBJ2-5, with TRBD1 identical over 8 bases. The length of the CDR3 is 15 residues. V gave up 6 bases and J gave up 4 bases; unmatched junction bases: 10. Per the germline V gene, CDR1 is WNHNN and CDR2 is SYGVQD (reference sequence). The CDR3 bases are TGCGCCAGCAGCTTTCGGACAGGGAACGGAGAGACCCAGTACTTC. Its protein is CASSFRTGNGETQYF.